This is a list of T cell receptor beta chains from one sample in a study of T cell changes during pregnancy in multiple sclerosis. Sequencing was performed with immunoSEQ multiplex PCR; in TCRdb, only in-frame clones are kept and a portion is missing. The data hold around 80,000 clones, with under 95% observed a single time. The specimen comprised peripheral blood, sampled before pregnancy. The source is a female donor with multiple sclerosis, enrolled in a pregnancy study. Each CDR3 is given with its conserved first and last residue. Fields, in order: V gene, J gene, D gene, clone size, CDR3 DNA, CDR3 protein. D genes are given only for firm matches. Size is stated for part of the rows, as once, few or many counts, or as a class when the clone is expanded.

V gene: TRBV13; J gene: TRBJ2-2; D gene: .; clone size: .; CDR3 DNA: TGTGCCAGCAGTTCACACGGGGCCGGGGAGCTGTTTTTT; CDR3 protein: CASSSHGAGELFF
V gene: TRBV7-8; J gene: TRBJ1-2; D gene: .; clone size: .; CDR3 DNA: TGTGCCAGCAGCTTAGAGACAGTGGACTATGGCTACACCTTC; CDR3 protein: CASSLETVDYGYTF
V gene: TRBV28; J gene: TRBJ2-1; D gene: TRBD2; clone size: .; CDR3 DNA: TGTGCCAGCAGCCCCCGGACTAGCGGGCGCTACAATGAGCAGTTCTTC; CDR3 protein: CASSPRTSGRYNEQFF
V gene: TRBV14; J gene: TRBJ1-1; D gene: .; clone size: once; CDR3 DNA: TGTGCCAGCAGCAAATCGGGACACTTGAACACTGAAGCTTTCTTT; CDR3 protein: CASSKSGHLNTEAFF
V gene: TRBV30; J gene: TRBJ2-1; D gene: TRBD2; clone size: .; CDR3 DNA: TGTGCCTGGAGCTGGGAGGGAGGATACAATGAGCAGTTCTTC; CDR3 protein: CAWSWEGGYNEQFF
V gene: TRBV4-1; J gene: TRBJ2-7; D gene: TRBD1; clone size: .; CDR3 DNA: TGCGCCAGCAGCCAAGAGAAAAAACAGGGGACCTACGAGCAGTACTTC; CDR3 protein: CASSQEKKQGTYEQYF
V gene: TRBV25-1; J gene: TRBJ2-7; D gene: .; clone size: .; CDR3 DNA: TGTGCCAGCAGTGATAAGGGACTCCTCGCCGAGCAGTACTTC; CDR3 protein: CASSDKGLLAEQYF
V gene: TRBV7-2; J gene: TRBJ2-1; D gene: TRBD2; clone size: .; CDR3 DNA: TGTGCCAGCAGCTTATGGGGGGGATTGGGTGGCGATGAGCAGTTCTTC; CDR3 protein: CASSLWGGLGGDEQFF
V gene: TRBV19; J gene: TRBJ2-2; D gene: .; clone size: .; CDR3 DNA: TGTGCCAGTAGGGGGGCCCGGGAGAACACCGGGGAGCTGTTTTTT; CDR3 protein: CASRGARENTGELFF
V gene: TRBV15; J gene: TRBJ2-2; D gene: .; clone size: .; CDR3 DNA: TGTGCCACCAGCGTACTACGTAACGGGGAGCTGTTTTTT; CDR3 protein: CATSVLRNGELFF
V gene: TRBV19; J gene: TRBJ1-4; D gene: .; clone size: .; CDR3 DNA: TGTGCCAGTAGCCCCCAGGGGGAAAAACTGTTTTTT; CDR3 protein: CASSPQGEKLFF
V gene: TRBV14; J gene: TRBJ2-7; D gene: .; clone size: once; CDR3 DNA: TGTGCCAGCAGCCTATCCTACGAGCAGTACTTC; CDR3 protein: CASSLSYEQYF
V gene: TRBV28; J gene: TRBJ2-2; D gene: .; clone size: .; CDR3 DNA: TGTGCCAGCAGCTTCCCGAGCGCGGGAAGGGTTACCGGGGAGCTGTTTTTT; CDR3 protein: CASSFPSAGRVTGELFF
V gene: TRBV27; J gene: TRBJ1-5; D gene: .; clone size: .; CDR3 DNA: TGTGCCAGCAGCTCCTTAAGGCGGGGGGAAGGCAATCAGCCCCAGCATTTT; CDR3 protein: CASSSLRRGEGNQPQHF
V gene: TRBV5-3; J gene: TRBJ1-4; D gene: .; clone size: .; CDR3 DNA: TGTGCCAGAAGCCCTAAAGGCAGGGGTACCCCGGTGGGAGAAAAACTGTTTTTT; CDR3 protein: CARSPKGRGTPVGEKLFF